The 11 T cell receptor beta chains below were found in one sample sequenced in a study of T cells in Graves' hyperthyroidism and ophthalmopathy. Amplification yielded TCR beta CDR3 regions, with RNA transcripts as the source. HTBI primers were the set used in a first-round RT-PCR of the TCR CDR3. TCRdb re-called the multiplex PCR reads with MiXCR, one entry per CDR3 protein. Here the sample spans hundreds of thousands of distinct CDR3 sequences, over 35% being singletons. Sequencing was performed on blood. The origin of the receptors is a man aged 18 to 30 with Graves' hyperthyroidism.

The chain employs TRBV2 and TRBJ1-5, with a weak D call TRBD1 (5 bases). The germline gives CDR1 SNHLY, CDR2 FYNNEI. This CDR3 is built from 17 residues. V was cut by 2 bases and J by 1 base, with 15 bases left in between. The CDR3 here is CASSERWDDGSNQPQHF. The CDR3 DNA reads as TGTGCCAGCAGTGAAAGGTGGGACGATGGGAGCAATCAGCCCCAGCATTTT.

The chain couples TRBV20-1 to TRBJ2-7, with 8 bases that match TRBD2. Per germline, CDR1 DFQATT and CDR2 SNEGSKA (reference sequence). V lost 5 bases to trimming and J lost 6 bases; unmatched junction nucleotides: 12. The CDR3 runs to 14 residues. CDR3 nucleotide sequence: TGCAGTGCTGGAGCACTCGCGGGAGGTTCCGAGCAGTACTTC. Protein: CSAGALAGGSEQYF.

V gene TRBV7-3 combines with J gene TRBJ2-7, with D tentatively TRBD2 (6 bases). Germline V gene lookup returns CDR1 SGHTA and CDR2 FQGTGA. The CDR3 extends over 14 amino acids. V was shortened by 6 bases and J by 5 bases, with 17 bases between the two germline ends. In nucleotides, the CDR3 is TGTGCCAGCAGTTCCTCGCAGGAGGGCAACGAGCAGTACTTC. Translating it yields CASSSSQEGNEQYF.

J is TRBJ2-7 and V is TRBV6-1; weak D call: TRBD1 (5 bases). Between the trimmed V and J ends, which lost 6 bases and 2 bases, there was a span of 14 bases. Germline lookup yields CDR1 MNHNS and CDR2 SASEGT. This CDR3 contains 14 residues. CDR3 loop: CASRQGVVTYEQYF. CDR3 DNA: TGTGCCAGCAGGCAGGGTGTAGTTACCTACGAGCAGTACTTC.

The chain is built from TRBV25-1 and TRBJ2-7, with 8 bases aligning to TRBD1. Germline lookup yields CDR1 MGHDK and CDR2 SYGVNS. The length of the CDR3 is 14 residues. The V and J ends lost 6 bases and 2 bases, in that order; junction bases with no gene match: 6. CDR3 sequence (DNA): TGTGCCAGCAGCTACGACAGGGGAACCTACGAGCAGTACTTC. Protein product: CASSYDRGTYEQYF.

The rearrangement uses TRBV29-1 and TRBJ1-6; 7 nucleotides match TRBD1. The CDR3 covers 14 residues. CDR1 and CDR2 from the germline V gene are SQVTM and ANQGSEA. Trimming removed 7 bases from V and 4 bases from J; junction bases left unmatched: 7. CDR3 nucleotides: TGCAGCGCCCGAGAGGGACAGTATAATTCACCCCTCCACTTT. Translation gives CSAREGQYNSPLHF.

This chain joins TRBV2 and TRBJ1-2; TRBD1 agrees at 9 bases. The ends lost 7 bases at V and 6 bases at J; junction bases unmatched: 9. The CDR3 has 14 amino acids. Germline loops: CDR1 SNHLY, CDR2 FYNNEI. For the CDR3, the DNA is TGTGCCAGCAAACCCGGGACAGGGAGTCATGGCTACACCTTC. Amino acids: CASKPGTGSHGYTF. Together with reference TRBV2 and TRBJ1-2, the CDR3 gives the full variable domain: EPEVTQTPSHQVTQMGQEVILRCVPISNHLYFYWYRQILGQKVEFLVSFYNNEISEKSEIFDDQFSVERPDGSNFTLKIRSTKLEDSAMYFCASKPGTGSHGYTFGSGTRLTVV.

The sample holds many counts of this clonotype. The V and J genes are TRBV20-1 and TRBJ2-5; weak D call: TRBD1 (6 bases). From germline, CDR1 is DFQATT and CDR2 SNEGSKA (reference sequence). V was shortened by 4 bases and J by 5 bases, with 11 bases between the two germline ends. This CDR3 spans 12 amino acids. CDR3 region: CSAKYRDETQYF. CDR3 DNA: TGCAGTGCTAAATACAGGGATGAGACCCAGTACTTC.

This clonotype has just a few counts. This rearrangement joins TRBV7-9 to TRBJ2-2; perhaps D is TRBD1 or TRBD2 (5 bases each). The CDR3 length is 14 residues. V lost 3 bases and J lost 3, with 8 bases in between. Germline loops: CDR1 SEHNR, CDR2 FQNEAQ (reference sequence). CDR3 residues: CASSLGEYTGELFF. CDR3 coding DNA: TGTGCCAGCAGCTTGGGGGAATACACCGGGGAGCTGTTTTTT.

J is TRBJ1-5 and V is TRBV20-1; 8 positions agree with TRBD1. CDR3 length: 16 amino acids. Looked up from germline, CDR1 is DFQATT and CDR2 is SNEGSKA (reference sequence). CDR3: CNWDRYLQGGNQPQHF. CDR3 bases: TGCAACTGGGACAGGTACCTCCAAGGGGGCAATCAGCCCCAGCATTTT.

The J gene is TRBJ1-4, the V gene TRBV25-1; D remains unclear. The CDR3 length is 15 residues. Trimming shortened V by 4 bases and J by 6 bases, and 15 bases separated the two germline ends. The V gene's germline CDR1 is MGHDK and CDR2 SYGVNS. The CDR3 nucleotides read TGTGCCAGCAGTGCCTCGGCCGGGGTAGATGAAAAACTGTTTTTT. This gives the protein CASSASAGVDEKLFF.